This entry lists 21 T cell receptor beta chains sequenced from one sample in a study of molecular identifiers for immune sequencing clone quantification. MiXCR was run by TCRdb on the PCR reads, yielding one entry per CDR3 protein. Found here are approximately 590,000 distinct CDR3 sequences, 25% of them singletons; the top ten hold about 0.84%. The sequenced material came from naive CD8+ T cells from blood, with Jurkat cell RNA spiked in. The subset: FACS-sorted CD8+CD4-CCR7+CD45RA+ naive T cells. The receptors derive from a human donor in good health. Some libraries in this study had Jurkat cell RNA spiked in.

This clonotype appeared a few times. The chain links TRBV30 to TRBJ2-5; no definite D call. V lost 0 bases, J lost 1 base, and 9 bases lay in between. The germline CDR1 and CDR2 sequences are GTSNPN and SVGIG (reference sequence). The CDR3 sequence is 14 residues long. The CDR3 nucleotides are TGTGCCTGGAGTGTAATGTCAGTCCAAGAGACCCAGTACTTC. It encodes CAWSVMSVQETQYF.

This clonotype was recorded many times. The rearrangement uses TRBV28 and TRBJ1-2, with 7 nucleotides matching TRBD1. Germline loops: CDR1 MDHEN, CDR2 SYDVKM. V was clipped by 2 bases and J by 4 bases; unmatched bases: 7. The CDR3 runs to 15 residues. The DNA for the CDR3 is TGTGCCAGCAGTTTACCCCGAAAGGGGGCCTATGGCTACACCTTC. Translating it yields CASSLPRKGAYGYTF.

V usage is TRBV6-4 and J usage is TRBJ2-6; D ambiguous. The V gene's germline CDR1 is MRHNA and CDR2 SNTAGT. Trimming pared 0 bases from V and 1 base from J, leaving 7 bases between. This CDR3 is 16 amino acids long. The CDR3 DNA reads TGTGCCAGCAGTGACTCGAATCTTTCTGGGGCCAACGTCCTGACTTTC. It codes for CASSDSNLSGANVLTF.

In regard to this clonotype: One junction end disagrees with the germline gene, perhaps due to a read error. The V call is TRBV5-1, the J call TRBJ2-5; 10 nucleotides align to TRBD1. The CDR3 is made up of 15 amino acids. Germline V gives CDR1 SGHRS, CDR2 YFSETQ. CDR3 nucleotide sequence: TGCGCCGGCAGCTTGGAGACAGGGGGCCAAGAGGCCCAGTACTTC. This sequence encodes CAGSLETGGQEAQYF.

This CDR3 is CASSIQVKNTEAFF. For the CDR3, the DNA is TGTGCCAGCAGCATACAGGTTAAAAACACTGAAGCTTTCTTT. This chain joins TRBV27 and TRBJ1-1; D might be TRBD1 (5 bases). The CDR3 length is 14 residues. CDR1 is MNHEY and CDR2 is SMNVEV in the germline V gene (reference sequence). Trimming left V 6 bases short and J 2 bases short, with 13 bases between.

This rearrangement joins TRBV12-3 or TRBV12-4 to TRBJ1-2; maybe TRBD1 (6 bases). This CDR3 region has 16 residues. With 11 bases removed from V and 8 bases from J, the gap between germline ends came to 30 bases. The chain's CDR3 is CAGKGSSGALSRGYTF. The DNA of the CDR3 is TGTGCCGGCAAAGGGTCCTCAGGGGCCCTGTCGAGAGGCTACACCTTC.

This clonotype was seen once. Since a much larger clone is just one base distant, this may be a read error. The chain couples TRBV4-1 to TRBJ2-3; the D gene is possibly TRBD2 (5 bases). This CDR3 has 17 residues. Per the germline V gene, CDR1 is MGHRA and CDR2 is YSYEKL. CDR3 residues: CTSSPGKADLSTDTQYF. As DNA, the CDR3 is TGCACCAGCAGCCCCGGGAAGGCGGACCTTAGCACAGATACGCAGTATTTT.

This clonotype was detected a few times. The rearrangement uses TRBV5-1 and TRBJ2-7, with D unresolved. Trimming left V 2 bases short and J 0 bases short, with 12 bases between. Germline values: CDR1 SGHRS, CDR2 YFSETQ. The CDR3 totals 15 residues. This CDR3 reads CASSLTNSLSYEQYF. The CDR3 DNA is TGCGCCAGCAGCTTAACGAACTCCCTCTCCTACGAGCAGTACTTC. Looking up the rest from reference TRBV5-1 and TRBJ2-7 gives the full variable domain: KAGVTQTPRYLIKTRGQQVTLSCSPISGHRSVSWYQQTPGQGLQFLFEYFSETQRNKGNFPGRFSGRQFSNSRSEMNVSTLELGDSALYLCASSLTNSLSYEQYFGPGTRLTVT.

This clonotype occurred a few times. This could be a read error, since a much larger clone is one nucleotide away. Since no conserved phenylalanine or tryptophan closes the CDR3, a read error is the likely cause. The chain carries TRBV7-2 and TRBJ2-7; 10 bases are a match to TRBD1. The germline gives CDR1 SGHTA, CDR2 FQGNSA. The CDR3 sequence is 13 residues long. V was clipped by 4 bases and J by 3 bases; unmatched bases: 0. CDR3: CASSWTGGYEQYL. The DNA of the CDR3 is TGTGCCAGCAGCTGGACAGGGGGCTACGAGCAGTACCTC.

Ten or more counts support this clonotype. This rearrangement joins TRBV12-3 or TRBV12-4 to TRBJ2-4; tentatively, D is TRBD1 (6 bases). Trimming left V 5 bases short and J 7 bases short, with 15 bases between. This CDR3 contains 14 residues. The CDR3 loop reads CASSPTTGFNIQYF. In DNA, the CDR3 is TGTGCCAGCAGTCCAACGACAGGTTTTAACATTCAGTACTTC.

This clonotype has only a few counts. Here the CDR3 reads CASSSTRNEQFF. In DNA, the CDR3 is TGTGCCAGCAGCTCAACTCGGAATGAGCAGTTCTTC. The chain links TRBV7-6 to TRBJ2-1; D unresolved. Germline V gives CDR1 SGHVS, CDR2 FNYEAQ. V dropped 4 bases and J dropped 7 bases, with 8 bases sitting between them. The CDR3 covers 12 residues.

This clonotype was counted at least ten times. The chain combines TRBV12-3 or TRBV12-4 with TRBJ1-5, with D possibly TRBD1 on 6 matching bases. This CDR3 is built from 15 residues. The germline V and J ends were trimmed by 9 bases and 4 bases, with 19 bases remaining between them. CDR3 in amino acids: CASESGVQINQPQHF. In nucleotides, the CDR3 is TGTGCCAGTGAATCAGGGGTGCAGATAAATCAGCCCCAGCATTTT.

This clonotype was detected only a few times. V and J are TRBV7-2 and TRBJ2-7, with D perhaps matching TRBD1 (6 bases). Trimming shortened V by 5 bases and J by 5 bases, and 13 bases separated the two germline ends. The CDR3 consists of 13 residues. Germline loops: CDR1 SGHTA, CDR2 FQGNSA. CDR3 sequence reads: CASSPQGPHEQYF. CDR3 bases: TGTGCCAGCAGCCCTCAGGGGCCACACGAGCAGTACTTC.

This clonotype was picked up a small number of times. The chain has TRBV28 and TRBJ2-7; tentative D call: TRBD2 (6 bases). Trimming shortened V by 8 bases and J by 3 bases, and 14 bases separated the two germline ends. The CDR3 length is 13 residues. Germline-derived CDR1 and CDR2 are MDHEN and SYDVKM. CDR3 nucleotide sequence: TGTGCCAGCGGGGAGGCTGGAGGCTACGAGCAGTACTTC. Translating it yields CASGEAGGYEQYF.

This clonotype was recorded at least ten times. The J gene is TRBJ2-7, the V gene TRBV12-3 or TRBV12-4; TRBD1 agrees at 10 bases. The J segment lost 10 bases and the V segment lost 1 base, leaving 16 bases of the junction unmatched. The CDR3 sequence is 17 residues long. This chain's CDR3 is CASSLGKFVTGGAVQYF. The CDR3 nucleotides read TGTGCCAGCAGTTTAGGAAAATTTGTGACAGGGGGCGCCGTCCAGTACTTC.

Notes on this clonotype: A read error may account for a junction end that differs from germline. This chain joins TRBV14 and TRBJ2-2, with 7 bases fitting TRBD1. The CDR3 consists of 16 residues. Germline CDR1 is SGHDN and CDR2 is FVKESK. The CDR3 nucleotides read TGTGCCAGCAGCCAAGAAACAGGGGCGAATACCGGGGAGCTGTTTTTT. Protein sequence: CASSQETGANTGELFF.

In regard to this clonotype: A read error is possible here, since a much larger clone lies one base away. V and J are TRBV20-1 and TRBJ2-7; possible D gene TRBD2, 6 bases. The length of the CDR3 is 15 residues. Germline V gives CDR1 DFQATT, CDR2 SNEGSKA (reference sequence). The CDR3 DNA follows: TGCAGTGCTTGGTCCGGGAGCAGGAACTCCAACGAGCAGTACTTC. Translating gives CSAWSGSRNSNEQYF.

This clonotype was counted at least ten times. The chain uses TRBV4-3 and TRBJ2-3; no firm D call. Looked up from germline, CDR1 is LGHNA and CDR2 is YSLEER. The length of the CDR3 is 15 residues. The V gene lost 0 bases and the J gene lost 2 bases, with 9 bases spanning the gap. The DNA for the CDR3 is TGCGCCAGCAGCCAAGATCGGGCCACCACAGATACGCAGTATTTT. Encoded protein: CASSQDRATTDTQYF.

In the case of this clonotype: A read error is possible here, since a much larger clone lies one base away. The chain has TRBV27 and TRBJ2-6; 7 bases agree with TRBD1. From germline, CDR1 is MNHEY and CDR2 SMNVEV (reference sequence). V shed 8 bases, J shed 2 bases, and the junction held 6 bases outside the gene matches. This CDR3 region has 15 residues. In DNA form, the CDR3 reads TGTGCCAGCGGGGCACAGGGGACTGGGGCCAACGTCCTGACTTTC. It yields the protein CASGAQGTGANVLTF. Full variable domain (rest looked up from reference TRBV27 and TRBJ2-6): EAQVTQNPRYLITVTGKKLTVTCSQNMNHEYMSWYRQDPGLGLRQIYYSMNVEVTDKGDVPEGYKVSRKEKRNFPLILESPSPNQTSLYFCASGAQGTGANVLTFGAGSRLTVL.

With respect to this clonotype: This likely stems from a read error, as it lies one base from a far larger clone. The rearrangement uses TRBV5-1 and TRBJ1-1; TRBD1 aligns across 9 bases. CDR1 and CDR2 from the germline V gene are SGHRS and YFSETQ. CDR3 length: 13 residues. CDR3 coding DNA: TGCGCCAGCAGCTCAGGACAGGGGACTGAAGCTCTCTTT. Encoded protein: CASSSGQGTEALF.

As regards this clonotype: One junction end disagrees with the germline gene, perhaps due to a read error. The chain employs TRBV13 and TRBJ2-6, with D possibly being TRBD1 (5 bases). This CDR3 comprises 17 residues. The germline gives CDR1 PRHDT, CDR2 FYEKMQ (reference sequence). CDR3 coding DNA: TGTGCCAGCAGCCCGTACTATTGGACCTCTGGGGCCAAAGTCCTGACTTTC. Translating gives CASSPYYWTSGAKVLTF. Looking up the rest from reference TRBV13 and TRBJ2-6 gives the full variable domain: AAGVIQSPRHLIKEKRETATLKCYPIPRHDTVYWYQQGPGQDPQFLISFYEKMQSDKGSIPDRFSAQQFSDYHSELNMSSLELGDSALYFCASSPYYWTSGAKVLTFGAGSRLTVL.